The TCR beta chain described here comes from a study of cytomegalovirus exposure and HLA in healthy donors. PCR was performed using 60 Vbeta and 13 Jbeta primers. Method: immunoSEQ multiplex PCR; TCRdb's copy keeps in-frame clones and lacks some. The sample holds tens of thousands of clones; roughly 77% are singletons and the top ten take about 4%. This CDR3 is 14 amino acids long. The germline V gene has CDR1 LGHNA and CDR2 YNFKEQ. The J segment lost 3 bases and the V segment lost 5 bases, leaving 4 bases of the junction unmatched. The TCR comes from a man aged 60 to 69 in good health and CMV-seronegative. The sample comprised PBMCs. J is TRBJ1-2 and V is TRBV4-2; TRBD1 matches at 9 bases. CDR3 nucleotides: TGTGCCAGCAGCGTCCGGACAGGGGACTATGGCTACACCTTC. Residues: CASSVRTGDYGYTF.